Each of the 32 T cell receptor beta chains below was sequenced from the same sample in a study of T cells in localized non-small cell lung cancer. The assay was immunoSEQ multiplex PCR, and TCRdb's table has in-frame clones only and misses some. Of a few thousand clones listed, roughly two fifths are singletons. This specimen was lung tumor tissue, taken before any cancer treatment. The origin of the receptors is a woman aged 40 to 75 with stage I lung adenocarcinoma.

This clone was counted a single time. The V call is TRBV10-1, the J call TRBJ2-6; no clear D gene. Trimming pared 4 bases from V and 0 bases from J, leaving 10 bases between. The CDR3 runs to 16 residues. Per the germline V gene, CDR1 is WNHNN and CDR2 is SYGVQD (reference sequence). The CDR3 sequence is CASSARPDSGANVLTF. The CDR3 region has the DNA TGCGCCAGCAGTGCCAGACCCGACTCTGGGGCCAACGTCCTGACTTTC.

The CDR3 DNA sequence: TGTGCCAGCTCACCAACCGGGACTAGCGGGAGAGACGGGGAGCTGTTTTTT. Amino acid sequence: CASSPTGTSGRDGELFF. The chain joins TRBV18 to TRBJ2-2; 14 nucleotides match TRBD2. This CDR3 comprises 17 residues. CDR1 and CDR2 (germline): KGHSH, LQKENI. Trimming took 2 bases from V and 7 from J; bases not matched to a gene: 6.

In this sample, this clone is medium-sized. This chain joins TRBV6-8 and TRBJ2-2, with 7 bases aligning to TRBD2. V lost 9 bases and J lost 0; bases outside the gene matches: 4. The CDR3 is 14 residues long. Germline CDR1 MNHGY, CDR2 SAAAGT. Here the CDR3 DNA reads TGTGCCAGGGGGGGGACTGCGAACACCGGGGAGCTGTTTTTT. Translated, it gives CARGGTANTGELFF.

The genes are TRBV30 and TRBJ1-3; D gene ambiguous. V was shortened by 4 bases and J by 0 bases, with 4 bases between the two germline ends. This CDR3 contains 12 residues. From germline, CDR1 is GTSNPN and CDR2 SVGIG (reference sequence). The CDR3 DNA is TGTGCCTGGATGACCTCTGGAAACACCATATATTTT. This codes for CAWMTSGNTIYF.

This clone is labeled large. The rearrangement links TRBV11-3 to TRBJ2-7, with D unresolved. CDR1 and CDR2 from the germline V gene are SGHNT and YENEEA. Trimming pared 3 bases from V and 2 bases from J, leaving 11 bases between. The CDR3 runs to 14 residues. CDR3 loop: CASSFPTETYEQYF. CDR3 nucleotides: TGTGCCAGCAGCTTCCCGACGGAAACCTACGAGCAGTACTTC.

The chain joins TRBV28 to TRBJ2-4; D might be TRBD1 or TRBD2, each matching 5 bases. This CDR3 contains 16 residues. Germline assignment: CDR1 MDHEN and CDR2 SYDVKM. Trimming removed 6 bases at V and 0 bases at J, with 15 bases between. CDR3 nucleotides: TGTGCCAGCAGACCTCCGGGACCCCTAGCCAAAAACATTCAGTACTTC. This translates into CASRPPGPLAKNIQYF.

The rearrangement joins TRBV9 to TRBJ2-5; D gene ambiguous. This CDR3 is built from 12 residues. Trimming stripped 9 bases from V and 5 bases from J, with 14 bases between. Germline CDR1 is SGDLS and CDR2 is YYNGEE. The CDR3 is CATAGRGETQYF. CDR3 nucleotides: TGTGCCACCGCAGGACGTGGGGAGACCCAGTACTTC.

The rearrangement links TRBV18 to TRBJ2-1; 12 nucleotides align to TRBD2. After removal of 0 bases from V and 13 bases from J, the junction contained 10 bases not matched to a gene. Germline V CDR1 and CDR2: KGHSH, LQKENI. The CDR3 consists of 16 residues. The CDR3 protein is CASSPPAASGRVYQFF. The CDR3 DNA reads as TGTGCCAGCTCACCACCGGCGGCTAGCGGGAGGGTATACCAGTTCTTC.

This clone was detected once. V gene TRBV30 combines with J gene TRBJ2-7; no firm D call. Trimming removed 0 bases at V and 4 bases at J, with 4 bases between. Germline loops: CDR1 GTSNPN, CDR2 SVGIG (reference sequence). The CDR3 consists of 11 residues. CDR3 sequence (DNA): TGTGCCTGGAGTGTGGGATACGAGCAGTACTTC. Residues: CAWSVGYEQYF. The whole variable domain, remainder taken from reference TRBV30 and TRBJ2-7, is SQTIHQWPATLVQPVGSPLSLECTVEGTSNPNLYWYRQAAGRGLQLLFYSVGIGQISSEVPQNLSASRPQDRQFILSSKKLLLSDSGFYLCAWSVGYEQYFGPGTRLTVT.

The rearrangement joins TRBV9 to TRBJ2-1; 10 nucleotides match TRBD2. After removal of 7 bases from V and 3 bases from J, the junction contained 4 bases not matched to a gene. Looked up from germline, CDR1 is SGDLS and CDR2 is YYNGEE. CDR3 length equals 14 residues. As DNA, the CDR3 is TGTGCCAGCCTAGCGGGGGAGAGCTACAATGAGCAGTTCTTC. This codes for CASLAGESYNEQFF. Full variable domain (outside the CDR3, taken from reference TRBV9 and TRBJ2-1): DSGVTQTPKHLITATGQRVTLRCSPRSGDLSVYWYQQSLDQGLQFLIQYYNGEERAKGNILERFSAQQFPDLHSELNLSSLELGDSALYFCASLAGESYNEQFFGPGTRLTVL.

In DNA, the CDR3 is TGTGCCAGCAGTTACTCAGTAATGAATGAGCAGTTCTTC. Protein product: CASSYSVMNEQFF. The chain has TRBV6-8 and TRBJ2-1; unclear D gene. The CDR3 is made up of 13 amino acids. Germline CDR1 and CDR2: MNHGY and SAAAGT. The V gene lost 0 bases and the J gene lost 7 bases, with 7 bases spanning the gap.

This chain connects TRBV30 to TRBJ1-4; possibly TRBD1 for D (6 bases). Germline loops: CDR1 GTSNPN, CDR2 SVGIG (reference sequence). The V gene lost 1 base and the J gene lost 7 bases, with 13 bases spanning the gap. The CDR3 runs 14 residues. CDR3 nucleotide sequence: TGTGCCTGGAGTGGTGCAGGGGAGGCTGAAAAACTGTTTTTT. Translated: CAWSGAGEAEKLFF.

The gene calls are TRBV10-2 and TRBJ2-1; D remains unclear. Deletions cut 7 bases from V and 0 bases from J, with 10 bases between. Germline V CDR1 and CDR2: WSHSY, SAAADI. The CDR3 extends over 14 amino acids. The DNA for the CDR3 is TGCGCCAGCACCTTCCAGCCCTCCTACAATGAGCAGTTCTTC. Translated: CASTFQPSYNEQFF.

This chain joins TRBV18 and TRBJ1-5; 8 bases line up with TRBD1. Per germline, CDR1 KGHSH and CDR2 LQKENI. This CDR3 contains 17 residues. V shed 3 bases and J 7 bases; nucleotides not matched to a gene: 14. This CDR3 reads CASSPGGGGQVLQPQHF. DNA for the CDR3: TGTGCCAGCTCACCCGGGGGAGGGGGACAGGTCCTACAGCCCCAGCATTTT.

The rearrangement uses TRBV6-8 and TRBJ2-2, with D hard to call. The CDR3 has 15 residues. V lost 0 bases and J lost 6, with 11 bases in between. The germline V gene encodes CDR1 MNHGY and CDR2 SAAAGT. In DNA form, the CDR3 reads TGTGCCAGCAGTTACTCGGTGGGATATGCCGGGGAGCTGTTTTTT. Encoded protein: CASSYSVGYAGELFF.

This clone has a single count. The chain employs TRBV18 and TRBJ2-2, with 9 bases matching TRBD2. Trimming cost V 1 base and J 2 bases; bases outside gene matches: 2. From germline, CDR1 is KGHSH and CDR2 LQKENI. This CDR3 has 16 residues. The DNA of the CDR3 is TGTGCCAGCTCACCACTGACTAGCGGTAACACCGGGGAGCTGTTTTTT. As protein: CASSPLTSGNTGELFF.

This CDR3 reads CATSRDWGQGAPGELFF. The CDR3 DNA follows: TGTGCCACCAGCAGAGATTGGGGTCAGGGGGCACCCGGGGAGCTGTTTTTT. This chain connects TRBV15 to TRBJ2-2, with 8 bases aligning to TRBD1. Germline V gene sequence: CDR1 LNHNV, CDR2 YYDKDF (reference sequence). This CDR3 region has 17 residues. The ends lost 0 bases at V and 6 bases at J; junction bases unmatched: 9.

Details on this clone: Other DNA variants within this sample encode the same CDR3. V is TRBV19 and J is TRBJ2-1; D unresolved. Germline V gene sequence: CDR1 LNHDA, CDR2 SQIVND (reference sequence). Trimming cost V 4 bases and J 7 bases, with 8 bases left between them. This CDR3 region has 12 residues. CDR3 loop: CASSTPPNEQFF. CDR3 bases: TGTGCCAGTAGTACGCCACCGAATGAGCAGTTCTTC.

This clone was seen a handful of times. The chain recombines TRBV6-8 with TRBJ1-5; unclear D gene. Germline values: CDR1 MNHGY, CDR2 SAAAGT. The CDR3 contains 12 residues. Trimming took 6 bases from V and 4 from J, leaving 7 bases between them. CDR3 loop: CASRTENQPQHF. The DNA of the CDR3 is TGTGCCAGCAGGACCGAGAATCAGCCCCAGCATTTT.

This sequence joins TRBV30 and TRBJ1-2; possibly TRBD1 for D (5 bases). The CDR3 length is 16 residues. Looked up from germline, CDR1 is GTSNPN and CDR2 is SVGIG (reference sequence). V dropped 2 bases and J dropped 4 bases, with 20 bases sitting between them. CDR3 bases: TGTGCCTGGAGTAAGTGGGGGGTTCCACCTATCTATGGCTACACCTTC. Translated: CAWSKWGVPPIYGYTF.

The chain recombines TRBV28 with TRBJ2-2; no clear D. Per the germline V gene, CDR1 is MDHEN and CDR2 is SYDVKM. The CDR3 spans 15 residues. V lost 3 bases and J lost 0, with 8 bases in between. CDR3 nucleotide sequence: TGTGCCAGCAGTTTGCGGCAGGCGAACACCGGGGAGCTGTTTTTT. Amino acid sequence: CASSLRQANTGELFF.

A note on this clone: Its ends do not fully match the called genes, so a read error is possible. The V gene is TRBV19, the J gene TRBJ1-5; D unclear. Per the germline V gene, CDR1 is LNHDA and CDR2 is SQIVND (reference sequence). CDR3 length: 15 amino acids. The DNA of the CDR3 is TGTGCCAGTAACGCGCGGGTTGGAAGCAATCAACCCCAGCATTTT. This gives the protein CASNARVGSNQPQHF. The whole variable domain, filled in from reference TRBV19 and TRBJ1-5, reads DGGITQSPKYLFRKEGQNVTLSCEQNLNHDAMYWYRQDPGQGLRLIYYSQIVNDFQKGDIAEGYSVSREKKESFPLTVTSAQKNPTAFYLCASNARVGSNQPQHFGDGTRLSIL.

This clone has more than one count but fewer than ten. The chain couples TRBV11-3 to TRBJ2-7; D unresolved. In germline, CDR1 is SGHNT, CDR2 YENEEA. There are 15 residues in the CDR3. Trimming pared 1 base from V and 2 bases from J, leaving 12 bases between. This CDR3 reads CASSLGLGSAYEQYF. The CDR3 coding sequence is TGTGCCAGCAGCTTAGGTTTGGGCAGTGCCTACGAGCAGTACTTC.

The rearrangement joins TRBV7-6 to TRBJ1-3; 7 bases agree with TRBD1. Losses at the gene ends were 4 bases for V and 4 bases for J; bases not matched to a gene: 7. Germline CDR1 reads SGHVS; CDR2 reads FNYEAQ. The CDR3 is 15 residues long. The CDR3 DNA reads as TGTGCCAGCAGCTCTACTCCGGGACAGGGAAACACCATATATTTT. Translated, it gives CASSSTPGQGNTIYF.

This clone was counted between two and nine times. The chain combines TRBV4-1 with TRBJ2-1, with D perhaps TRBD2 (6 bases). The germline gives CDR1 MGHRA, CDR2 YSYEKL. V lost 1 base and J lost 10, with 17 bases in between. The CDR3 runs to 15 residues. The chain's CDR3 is CASSQARLANQEQFF. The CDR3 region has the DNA TGCGCCAGCAGCCAAGCCAGGCTAGCGAATCAAGAGCAGTTCTTC.

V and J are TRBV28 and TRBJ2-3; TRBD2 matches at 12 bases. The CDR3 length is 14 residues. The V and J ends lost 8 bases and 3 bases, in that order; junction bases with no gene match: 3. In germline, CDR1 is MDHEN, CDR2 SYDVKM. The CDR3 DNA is TGTGCCAGCCAACTAGCGGGAGGTACAGATACGCAGTATTTT. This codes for CASQLAGGTDTQYF.

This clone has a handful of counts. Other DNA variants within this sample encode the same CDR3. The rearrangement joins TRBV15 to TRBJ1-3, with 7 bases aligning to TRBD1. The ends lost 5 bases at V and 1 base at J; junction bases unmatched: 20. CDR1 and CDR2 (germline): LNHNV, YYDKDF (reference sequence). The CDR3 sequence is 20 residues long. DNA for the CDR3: TGTGCCACCAGCCCCTCGGAGGTCAGGGGGGCCCCTTTTTCTGGAAACACCATATATTTT. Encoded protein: CATSPSEVRGAPFSGNTIYF.

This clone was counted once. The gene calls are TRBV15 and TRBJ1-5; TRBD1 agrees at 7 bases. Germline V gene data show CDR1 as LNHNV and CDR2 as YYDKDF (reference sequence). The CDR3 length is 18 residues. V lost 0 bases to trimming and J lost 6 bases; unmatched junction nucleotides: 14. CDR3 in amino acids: CATSRDSNTGVASQPQHF. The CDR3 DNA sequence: TGTGCCACCAGCAGAGATTCTAACACAGGGGTAGCGAGTCAGCCCCAGCATTTT.

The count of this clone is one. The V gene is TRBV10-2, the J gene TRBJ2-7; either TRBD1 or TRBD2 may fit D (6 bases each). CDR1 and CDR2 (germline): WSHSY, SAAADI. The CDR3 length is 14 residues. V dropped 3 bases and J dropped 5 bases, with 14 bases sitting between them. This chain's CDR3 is CASSEETRGNEQYF. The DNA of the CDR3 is TGCGCCAGCAGTGAAGAGACTAGGGGGAACGAGCAGTACTTC.

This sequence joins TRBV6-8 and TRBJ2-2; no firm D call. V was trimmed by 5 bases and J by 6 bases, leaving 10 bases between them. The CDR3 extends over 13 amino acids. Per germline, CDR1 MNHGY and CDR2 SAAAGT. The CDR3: CASSRYDPGELFF. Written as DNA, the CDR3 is TGTGCCAGCAGTAGATACGACCCCGGGGAGCTGTTTTTT.

In DNA, the CDR3 is TGTGCCACCAGCAGAGAGGGCCCACGTGACGGGACTGAAGCTTTCTTT. Its translation is CATSREGPRDGTEAFF. V usage is TRBV15 and J usage is TRBJ1-1; no definite D call. Trimming shortened V by 0 bases and J by 5 bases, and 16 bases separated the two germline ends. This CDR3 comprises 16 residues. The V gene's germline CDR1 is LNHNV and CDR2 YYDKDF (reference sequence).

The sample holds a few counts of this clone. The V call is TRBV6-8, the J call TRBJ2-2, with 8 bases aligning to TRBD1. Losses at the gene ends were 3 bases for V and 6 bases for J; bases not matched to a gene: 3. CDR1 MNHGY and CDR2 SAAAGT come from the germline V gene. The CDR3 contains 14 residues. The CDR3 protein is CASSYRDRPGELFF. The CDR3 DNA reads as TGTGCCAGCAGTTATAGGGACAGGCCCGGGGAGCTGTTTTTT.